Listed below are T cell receptor beta chains from one sample, sequenced in a study of blood T cell repertoires in COVID-19. The method was immunoSEQ multiplex PCR; TCRdb's version includes in-frame clones alone and lacks a portion of them. The sample has 84,000 or so clones; approximately 80% are singletons. The specimen sequenced was peripheral blood. Every receptor here comes from an elderly woman with acute or convalescent COVID-19. CDR3s include the opening cysteine and the closing phenylalanine or tryptophan. The order of the fields is D gene, clone size, J gene, V gene, CDR3 protein, CDR3 DNA. The D gene is left open where the match is weak. Part of the rows lack a size; the others show once, few, many or a class for expanded clones.

TRBD2	.	TRBJ2-7	TRBV6-5	CASRREAGGYEQYF	TGTGCCAGCAGGCGTGAGGCGGGGGGGTACGAGCAGTACTTC
TRBD2	.	TRBJ2-3	TRBV4-1	CASRSTSGRRILTDTQYF	TGCGCCAGCAGGAGCACTAGCGGGCGTCGGATCCTCACAGATACGCAGTATTTT
.	.	TRBJ2-2	TRBV5-6	CASSFGGHGTGELFF	TGTGCCAGCAGTTTCGGGGGGCACGGCACCGGGGAGCTGTTTTTT
.	few	TRBJ1-2	TRBV21-1	CASSNGDPGQGGYGYTF	TGTGCCAGCAGCAACGGGGACCCGGGACAGGGGGGCTATGGCTACACCTTC
TRBD1	.	TRBJ1-2	TRBV28	CASSLTGAYGYTF	TGTGCCAGCAGTTTGACAGGGGCCTATGGCTACACCTTC
.	.	TRBJ2-3	TRBV6-5	CASSYPPQDTQYF	TGTGCCAGCAGTTACCCGCCTCAGGATACGCAGTATTTT
.	.	TRBJ1-5	TRBV19	CASKGGRNQPQHF	TGTGCCAGTAAGGGAGGGCGCAATCAGCCCCAGCATTTT
TRBD1	.	TRBJ2-7	TRBV27	CASSPEYDAQGLEQYF	TGTGCCAGCAGCCCAGAGTACGATGCACAGGGGCTCGAGCAGTACTTC
.	.	TRBJ2-3	TRBV24-1	CATSDPGRGDTQYF	TGTGCCACCAGTGATCCCGGGCGGGGAGATACGCAGTATTTT
.	.	TRBJ1-1	TRBV6-2/TRBV6-3	CASSYREANTEAFF	TGTGCCAGCAGTTATCGGGAAGCGAATACTGAAGCTTTCTTT
.	once	TRBJ1-2	TRBV6-5	CASTGGRMGNGYTF	TGTGCCAGCACCGGAGGGAGGATGGGAAATGGCTACACCTTC
.	.	TRBJ1-2	TRBV29-1	CSVEPFGADGYTF	TGCAGCGTTGAACCCTTCGGAGCGGATGGCTACACCTTC
TRBD1	.	TRBJ1-2	TRBV6-5	CASSYSTGEYSGYTF	TGTGCCAGCAGTTACTCGACAGGGGAATATTCTGGCTACACCTTC
.	.	TRBJ1-2	TRBV6-5	CASSYGGRVNGYTF	TGTGCCAGCAGTTACGGCGGCAGGGTTAATGGCTACACCTTC
TRBD1	.	TRBJ1-4	TRBV11-2	CASSPDRDRGRKLFF	TGTGCCAGCAGCCCCGACCGGGACAGAGGACGTAAACTGTTTTTT
.	.	TRBJ1-2	TRBV19	CASSIDPSQGGYTF	TGTGCCAGTAGTATAGATCCGTCCCAGGGAGGCTACACCTTC
.	.	TRBJ1-2	TRBV6-5	CASSFEGRGYGYTF	TGTGCCAGCAGCTTTGAGGGCAGGGGCTATGGCTACACCTTC
TRBD2	.	TRBJ2-2	TRBV27	CASRRLAGANTGELFF	TGTGCCAGCAGACGACTAGCGGGGGCGAACACCGGGGAGCTGTTTTTT
TRBD1	.	TRBJ2-7	TRBV5-1	CASSLAGGQGLGYEQYF	TGCGCCAGCAGCTTGGCCGGGGGACAGGGGCTTGGCTACGAGCAGTACTTC
.	.	TRBJ1-2	TRBV18	CASSPTQGAGYTF	TGTGCCAGCTCACCCACACAGGGTGCTGGCTACACCTTC
TRBD1	.	TRBJ2-7	TRBV5-5	CASSTRDSSYEQYF	TGTGCCAGCAGCACCCGGGACAGCAGCTACGAGCAGTACTTC
.	.	TRBJ1-6	TRBV18	CASSPRASDSNSPLHF	TGTGCCAGCTCACCACGAGCCTCCGATAGTAATTCACCCCTCCACTTT
.	.	TRBJ1-1	TRBV6-6	CASSGFFGGSYTEAFF	TGTGCCAGCTCAGGGTTTTTTGGGGGCTCGTACACTGAAGCTTTCTTT
.	.	TRBJ2-5	TRBV5-6	CASSKHPTGGGETQYF	TGTGCCAGCAGCAAACACCCGACAGGAGGAGGCGAGACCCAGTACTTC
.	.	TRBJ1-2	TRBV7-9	CASSSQSYGYTF	TGTGCCAGCAGCTCGCAGTCTTATGGCTACACCTTC
TRBD1	.	TRBJ1-3	TRBV5-5	CASSLPGTGVSGNTIYF	TGTGCCAGCAGCTTACCCGGGACAGGGGTCTCTGGAAACACCATATATTTT
.	.	TRBJ1-1	TRBV7-2	CASSRGGSTEAFF	TGTGCCAGCAGCCGCGGAGGGAGCACTGAAGCTTTCTTT
.	.	TRBJ1-5	TRBV28	CASRPGLQPQHF	TGTGCCAGCAGACCAGGGCTTCAGCCCCAGCATTTT
TRBD2	.	TRBJ2-3	TRBV24-1	CATSGSTSGGTRSTDTQYF	TGTGCCACCAGTGGTTCGACTAGCGGGGGGACGCGGAGCACAGATACGCAGTATTTT
TRBD2	.	TRBJ2-7	TRBV7-2	CASSPSSGGAGEQYF	TGTGCCAGCAGCCCCTCTAGCGGGGGTGCGGGGGAGCAGTACTTC
.	.	TRBJ2-7	TRBV7-2	CASSLSGSQGEQYF	TGTGCCAGCAGCTTAAGTGGGAGTCAGGGGGAGCAGTACTTC
TRBD1	.	TRBJ1-2	TRBV7-2	CASSLIGQGILTYGYTF	TGTGCCAGCAGCTTAATTGGACAGGGTATACTAACCTATGGCTACACCTTC
TRBD1	.	TRBJ1-1	TRBV15	CATSRTGLMDTEAFF	TGTGCCACCAGCAGGACAGGGCTTATGGACACTGAAGCTTTCTTT
.	.	TRBJ2-5	TRBV5-6	CASSLWKGETQYF	TGTGCCAGCAGCTTATGGAAGGGGGAGACCCAGTACTTC
.	.	TRBJ2-1	TRBV10-2	CASSETRSISYNEQFF	TGCGCCAGCAGTGAGACTAGATCTATCTCCTACAATGAGCAGTTCTTC
.	.	TRBJ1-1	TRBV19	CASSTFSGVNTEAFF	TGTGCCAGTAGTACCTTTTCAGGGGTGAACACTGAAGCTTTCTTT
TRBD1	few	TRBJ1-6	TRBV19	CASGRTGPHLSALHF	TGTGCCAGTGGACGGACAGGGCCGCACTTATCTGCCCTCCACTTT
.	.	TRBJ2-5	TRBV3-1/TRBV3-2	CASSVQQETQYF	TGTGCCAGCAGCGTACAGCAAGAGACCCAGTACTTC
TRBD1	.	TRBJ2-3	TRBV24-1	CATSDPSQGSTDTQYF	TGTGCCACCAGTGACCCCTCACAGGGGAGCACAGATACGCAGTATTTT
.	.	TRBJ2-7	TRBV9	CASSVAGSASYEQYF	TGTGCCAGCAGCGTCGCAGGGTCGGCATCCTACGAGCAGTACTTC
.	once	TRBJ2-1	TRBV15	CATSRGSLGSSYNEQFF	TGTGCCACCAGCAGAGGCTCCTTAGGGAGCTCCTACAATGAGCAGTTCTTC
.	.	TRBJ1-2	TRBV7-2	CASSPLGVYGYTF	TGTGCCAGCAGCCCCCTAGGAGTTTATGGCTACACCTTC
.	few	TRBJ1-3	TRBV5-4	CASSLGGPFSGNTIYF	TGTGCCAGCAGCTTGGGAGGTCCCTTCTCTGGAAACACCATATATTTT
TRBD1	.	TRBJ1-5	TRBV4-1	CASSQDPGDRADSNQPQHF	TGCGCCAGCAGCCAAGACCCGGGGGACAGGGCCGATAGCAATCAGCCCCAGCATTTT
.	.	TRBJ1-2	TRBV7-9	CASSFSVRDRDGYTF	TGTGCCAGCAGCTTCTCGGTGAGGGATCGGGATGGCTACACCTTC
.	.	TRBJ2-7	TRBV7-2	CASSLWAESYEQYF	TGTGCCAGCAGCTTATGGGCAGAGTCCTACGAGCAGTACTTC
.	few	TRBJ1-2	TRBV19	CASSTDRMNYGYTF	TGTGCCAGTAGTACTGACAGGATGAACTATGGCTACACCTTC
.	once	TRBJ2-3	TRBV6-6	CASSYRRFADTQYF	TGTGCCAGCAGTTACCGGCGGTTCGCAGATACGCAGTATTTT
TRBD1	.	TRBJ2-7	TRBV4-1	CASSHARAGQGAEEQYF	TGCGCCAGCAGCCATGCCCGCGCGGGACAGGGGGCAGAGGAGCAGTACTTC
TRBD1	few	TRBJ1-2	TRBV3-1/TRBV3-2	CASSQRDRVTGYTF	TGTGCCAGCAGCCAAAGGGACAGGGTGACCGGCTACACCTTC
.	.	TRBJ2-2	TRBV6-5	CATAGQGQNTGELFF	TGTGCCACCGCAGGCCAAGGACAGAACACCGGGGAGCTGTTTTTT
.	.	TRBJ1-1	TRBV23-1	CASGRTICPEAFF	TGCGCCAGCGGCCGGACAATTTGTCCTGAAGCTTTCTTT
TRBD1	once	TRBJ1-6	TRBV30	CAWSPRSRGYSPLHF	TGTGCCTGGAGTCCCCGTTCCAGGGGGTATTCACCCCTCCACTTT
.	.	TRBJ1-1	TRBV7-9	CASSHPNRVGTEAFF	TGTGCCAGCAGCCACCCCAACAGGGTGGGGACTGAAGCTTTCTTT